The subject of this entry is one T cell receptor (beta chain). Its antigen is currently unknown. TCRdb used MiXCR to reprocess the 5' RACE reads, holding one entry per CDR3 protein. The repertoire consists of roughly 190,000 distinct CDR3 sequences, with around 20% occurring once and the leading ten covering around 2.4%. This entry is derived from a study of T-cell memory formation after mild COVID-19. Looking at the study overall: TCR clusters showed largely donor specificity. Study-wide points: Mainly in CM and EM were contracting CD4+ clones; CD8+ were in EMRA. Clones contracting day 15 to 85 were balanced CD4/CD8; later expanders leaned CD4+. Cross-reactive memory seemingly joined, as some responding clones were found in pre-infection memory.

Germline CDR1 and CDR2: SGHDT and YYEEEE. Trimming pared 0 bases from V and 7 bases from J, leaving 6 bases between. The CDR3 is made up of 12 amino acids. The TCR was taken from an adult woman who had mild COVID-19 (a few samples of this study predate the infection). Cell type and time point are not known. This sequence joins TRBV5-6 and TRBJ2-3; D is unclear. Input material: PBMCs or a T cell subset sorted from them (not recorded which). The CDR3 coding sequence is TGTGCCAGCAGCTTGGGTGGGAATACGCAGTATTTT. Translating it yields CASSLGGNTQYF. The variable domain in full, with the rest retrieved from reference TRBV5-6 and TRBJ2-3, is DAGVTQSPTHLIKTRGQQVTLRCSPKSGHDTVSWYQQALGQGPQFIFQYYEEEERQRGNFPDRFSGHQFPNYSSELNVNALLLGDSALYLCASSLGGNTQYFGPGTRLTVL.